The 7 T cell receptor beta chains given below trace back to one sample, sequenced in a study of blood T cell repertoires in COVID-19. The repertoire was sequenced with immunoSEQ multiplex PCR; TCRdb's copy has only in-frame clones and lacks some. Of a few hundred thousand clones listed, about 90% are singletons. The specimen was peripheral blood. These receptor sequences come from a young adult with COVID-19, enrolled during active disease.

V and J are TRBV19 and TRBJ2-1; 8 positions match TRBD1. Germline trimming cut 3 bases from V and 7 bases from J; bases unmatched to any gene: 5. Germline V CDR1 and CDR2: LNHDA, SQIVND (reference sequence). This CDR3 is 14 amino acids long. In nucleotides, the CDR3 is TGTGCCAGTAGTATCCAGGGGGCGGGAAATGAGCAGTTCTTC. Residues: CASSIQGAGNEQFF.

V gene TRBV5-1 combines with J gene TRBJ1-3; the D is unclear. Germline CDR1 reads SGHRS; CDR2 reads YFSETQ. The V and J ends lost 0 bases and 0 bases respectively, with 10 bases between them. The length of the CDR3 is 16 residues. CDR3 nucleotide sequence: TGCGCCAGCAGCTTGGGTTGGACTTCCTCTGGAAACACCATATATTTT. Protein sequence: CASSLGWTSSGNTIYF.

The CDR3 nucleotides read TGCGCCAGCAGCTTGGGACTAATTGAGACCCAGTACTTC. Its translation is CASSLGLIETQYF. The V gene is TRBV5-1, the J gene TRBJ2-5, with D possibly TRBD2 on 5 matching bases. The V gene's germline CDR1 is SGHRS and CDR2 YFSETQ. With 0 bases removed from V and 5 bases from J, the gap between germline ends came to 8 bases. The CDR3 extends over 13 amino acids.

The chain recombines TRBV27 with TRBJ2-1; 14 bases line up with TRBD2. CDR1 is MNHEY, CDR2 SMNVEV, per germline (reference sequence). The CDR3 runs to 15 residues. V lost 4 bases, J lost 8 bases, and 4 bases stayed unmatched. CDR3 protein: CASSWGLAGVDEQFF. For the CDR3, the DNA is TGTGCCAGCAGTTGGGGACTAGCGGGAGTCGATGAGCAGTTCTTC.

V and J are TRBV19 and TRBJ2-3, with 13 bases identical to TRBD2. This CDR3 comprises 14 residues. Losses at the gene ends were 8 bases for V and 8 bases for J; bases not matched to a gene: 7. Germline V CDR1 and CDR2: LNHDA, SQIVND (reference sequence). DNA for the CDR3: TGTGCCAGTGGACTAGCGGGAGTAAAGGGTACGCAGTATTTT. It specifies CASGLAGVKGTQYF.

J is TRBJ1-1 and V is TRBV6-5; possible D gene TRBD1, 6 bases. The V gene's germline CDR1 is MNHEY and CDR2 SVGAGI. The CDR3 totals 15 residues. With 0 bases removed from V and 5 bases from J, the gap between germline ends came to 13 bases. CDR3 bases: TGTGCCAGCAGTTACTCGCAGGGGAGGGGAACTGAAGCTTTCTTT. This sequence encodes CASSYSQGRGTEAFF.

The CDR3 sequence is CATSRGASYEQYF. CDR3 sequence (DNA): TGTGCCACCAGTCGGGGGGCCTCCTACGAGCAGTACTTC. The chain employs TRBV24-1 and TRBJ2-7; D perhaps matches TRBD2 (7 bases). The germline V gene has CDR1 KGHDR and CDR2 SFDVKD. V gave up 6 bases and J gave up 0 bases, with 8 bases separating them. CDR3 size: 13 residues.